This TCR beta chain came from a study of cytotoxic CD8 clonotypes in ibrutinib-treated CLL. Points from the study as a whole: Baseline values of clonality outstripped age-matched healthy donors and followed circulating CD8+ T-cell counts. Treatment left the uncommon public clonotypes either contracted or stable in frequency. Sustained-remission and progressing patients diverged in sampling times.

Clones were sequenced by immunoSEQ multiplex PCR, and TCRdb holds only the in-frame ones, with some missing. The sample gives 150,000 to 200,000 clones, over 55% of which show up once; roughly an eighth is in the top ten. For TCR beta libraries, 1.5 to 2 micrograms of genomic DNA were obtained from cryopreserved PBMCs. Trimming pared 5 bases from V and 3 bases from J, leaving 8 bases between. Germline V gene data show CDR1 as LNHDA and CDR2 as SQIVND (reference sequence). The CDR3 runs to 12 residues. Notes on this clone: The antigen is not known.

This rearrangement joins TRBV19 to TRBJ2-7; possibly TRBD1 for D (5 bases). The sequence was obtained from a human donor with chronic lymphocytic leukemia. The source was PBMCs, collected after 24 months of ibrutinib treatment. In DNA form, the CDR3 reads TGTGCCAGTAGTCCCCAGGGCTACGAGCAGTACTTC. It is translated as CASSPQGYEQYF.